These 16 T cell receptor beta chains originate from one sample sequenced in a study of T cell changes during pregnancy in multiple sclerosis. The assay was immunoSEQ multiplex PCR, and TCRdb's table has in-frame clones only and misses some. Of 50,000 to 60,000 clones in the sample, roughly 90% were seen once. This sample comprised peripheral blood, obtained after pregnancy. Source of these receptors: a female donor with multiple sclerosis, enrolled in a pregnancy study.

V usage is TRBV18 and J usage is TRBJ1-4; no firm D call. V lost 6 bases and J lost 0, with 14 bases in between. The germline V gene has CDR1 KGHSH and CDR2 LQKENI. This CDR3 has 16 amino acids. CDR3 amino acids: CASSLLRVATNEKLFF. DNA of the CDR3: TGTGCCAGCTCGTTACTCCGGGTTGCAACTAATGAAAAACTGTTTTTT.

This sequence joins TRBV19 and TRBJ2-7, with D unresolved. There are 15 residues in the CDR3. Germline V CDR1 and CDR2: LNHDA, SQIVND (reference sequence). The V end lost 6 bases, the J end lost 0 bases, and 15 bases lay between the germline ends. The CDR3 loop is CASSTRGGISYEQYF. The CDR3 DNA sequence: TGTGCCAGTAGCACCCGCGGCGGAATCTCCTACGAGCAGTACTTC. The complete variable domain, with remaining parts taken from reference TRBV19 and TRBJ2-7, reads DGGITQSPKYLFRKEGQNVTLSCEQNLNHDAMYWYRQDPGQGLRLIYYSQIVNDFQKGDIAEGYSVSREKKESFPLTVTSAQKNPTAFYLCASSTRGGISYEQYFGPGTRLTVT.

The chain joins TRBV5-1 to TRBJ2-7; D possibly corresponds to TRBD2 (6 bases). Per the germline V gene, CDR1 is SGHRS and CDR2 is YFSETQ. This CDR3 is 13 amino acids long. Trimming stripped 0 bases from V and 5 bases from J, with 9 bases between. The CDR3 nucleotides read TGCGCCAGCAGCTTGGGTTGGGGGGACGAGCAGTACTTC. Protein: CASSLGWGDEQYF.

This chain connects TRBV9 to TRBJ1-1, with 8 bases lining up with TRBD1. Germline CDR1 and CDR2: SGDLS and YYNGEE. J gave up 5 bases and V 3 bases, and 9 bases lay outside the gene matches. The CDR3 has 15 amino acids. The CDR3 sequence: CASSARQGRETEAFF. CDR3 DNA sequence: TGTGCCAGCAGCGCCCGACAGGGGAGGGAAACTGAAGCTTTCTTT.

The V call is TRBV9, the J call TRBJ2-2; 7 bases map to TRBD1. Germline V gene data show CDR1 as SGDLS and CDR2 as YYNGEE. The length of the CDR3 is 15 residues. Losses at the gene ends were 7 bases for V and 2 bases for J; bases not matched to a gene: 8. CDR3 sequence (DNA): TGTGCCAGCGCTAAGGGACAGCGAAACACCGGGGAGCTGTTTTTT. Its protein is CASAKGQRNTGELFF.

This clone was counted between two and nine times. V gene TRBV9 combines with J gene TRBJ2-1; perhaps TRBD2 as D (7 bases). The CDR3 contains 14 residues. Trimming cost V 1 base and J 5 bases, with 10 bases left between them. The V gene's germline CDR1 is SGDLS and CDR2 YYNGEE. The CDR3 DNA reads TGTGCCAGCAGCGTACGAGGGGGGGACAATGAGCAGTTCTTC. Amino acid sequence: CASSVRGGDNEQFF.

The chain links TRBV9 to TRBJ1-2, with 8 bases that match TRBD1. Germline CDR1 SGDLS, CDR2 YYNGEE. The V gene end was trimmed by 0 bases and the J gene end by 4 bases; junction bases not matched to a gene: 5. The CDR3 loop spans 15 amino acids. CDR3 nucleotide sequence: TGTGCCAGCAGCGTAGAACAGGGGGTCGGCTATGGCTACACCTTC. Amino acids: CASSVEQGVGYGYTF.

The chain recombines TRBV5-1 with TRBJ2-7, with D maybe TRBD2 (5 bases). Trimming took 4 bases from V and 0 from J, leaving 14 bases between them. This CDR3 has 15 amino acids. Per the germline V gene, CDR1 is SGHRS and CDR2 is YFSETQ. In DNA form, the CDR3 reads TGCGCCAGCAGCCTTATTGGGGAGAGCTCCTACGAGCAGTACTTC. It specifies CASSLIGESSYEQYF.

V gene TRBV7-2 combines with J gene TRBJ1-2, with D perhaps TRBD1 (6 bases). The CDR3 totals 13 residues. The V end was cut by 6 bases, the J end by 7 bases, with 15 bases between. Germline V gene sequence: CDR1 SGHTA, CDR2 FQGNSA. The CDR3 loop reads CASRKTGTSGYTF. The CDR3 DNA sequence: TGTGCCAGCAGAAAAACCGGGACAAGTGGCTACACCTTC.

V and J are TRBV6-5 and TRBJ2-5; D is possibly TRBD1 (6 bases). The V end lost 2 bases, the J end lost 0 bases, and 10 bases lay between the germline ends. The CDR3 has 15 amino acids. CDR1 is MNHEY and CDR2 is SVGAGI in the germline V gene. CDR3 in DNA: TGTGCCAGCAGTTACATGGACAGACACCAAGAGACCCAGTACTTC. This translates into CASSYMDRHQETQYF.

Remarks on this clone: At one boundary the junction diverges from the germline segment, which might be a read error. V and J are TRBV9 and TRBJ1-2, with 7 bases identical to TRBD1. Germline-derived CDR1 and CDR2 are SGDLS and YYNGEE. This CDR3 is 16 amino acids long. This CDR3 reads CAGSVGRGPQNYGYTF. The CDR3 DNA follows: TGTGCCGGCAGCGTAGGTAGGGGGCCCCAAAACTATGGCTACACCTTC.

The chain recombines TRBV7-9 with TRBJ2-4; D possibly corresponds to TRBD1 (5 bases). The CDR3 length is 13 residues. Germline values: CDR1 SEHNR, CDR2 FQNEAQ (reference sequence). V was cut by 5 bases and J by 8 bases, with 13 bases left in between. The CDR3: CASSPKTADIQYF. The DNA for the CDR3 is TGTGCCAGCAGCCCGAAGACAGCCGACATTCAGTACTTC. The full variable domain, in which reference TRBV7-9 and TRBJ2-4 provide the parts outside the CDR3, is DTGVSQNPRHKITKRGQNVTFRCDPISEHNRLYWYRQTLGQGPEFLTYFQNEAQLEKSRLLSDRFSAERPKGSFSTLEIQRTEQGDSAMYLCASSPKTADIQYFGAGTRLSVL.

This chain connects TRBV13 to TRBJ2-7; a possible D gene is TRBD1 (6 bases). Deletions cut 5 bases from V and 3 bases from J, with 17 bases between. The CDR3 is made up of 15 amino acids. The germline V gene has CDR1 PRHDT and CDR2 FYEKMQ (reference sequence). CDR3 coding DNA: TGTGCCAGCAGCACACTCCCCGGACAGTACTACGAGCAGTACTTC. It codes for CASSTLPGQYYEQYF. Full variable domain (outside the CDR3, taken from reference TRBV13 and TRBJ2-7): AAGVIQSPRHLIKEKRETATLKCYPIPRHDTVYWYQQGPGQDPQFLISFYEKMQSDKGSIPDRFSAQQFSDYHSELNMSSLELGDSALYFCASSTLPGQYYEQYFGPGTRLTVT.

J is TRBJ1-6 and V is TRBV13, with 8 bases fitting TRBD1. Germline V gene data show CDR1 as PRHDT and CDR2 as FYEKMQ (reference sequence). The CDR3 runs 14 residues. The V and J ends lost 4 bases and 8 bases, in that order; junction bases with no gene match: 4. The CDR3 spells CASSSDRGDSPLHF. The CDR3 DNA reads as TGTGCCAGCAGCTCCGACAGGGGTGATTCACCCCTCCACTTT.

This clone appeared a single time. The genes are TRBV5-1 and TRBJ2-2; D perhaps matches TRBD2 (6 bases). The CDR3 loop spans 15 amino acids. The germline CDR1 and CDR2 sequences are SGHRS and YFSETQ. Trimming removed 2 bases from V and 0 bases from J, with 8 bases in between. In DNA form, the CDR3 reads TGCGCCAGCAGCTTCGGCGGGACGAACACCGGGGAGCTGTTTTTT. This gives the protein CASSFGGTNTGELFF.

The rearrangement links TRBV6-1 to TRBJ1-5; 7 bases match TRBD1. Germline assignment: CDR1 MNHNS and CDR2 SASEGT. The CDR3 is made up of 16 amino acids. With V trimmed by 1 base and J by 2 bases, 5 bases remained unmatched. CDR3 residues: CASSEGEGQGNQPQHF. DNA of the CDR3: TGTGCCAGCAGTGAAGGTGAAGGACAGGGCAATCAGCCCCAGCATTTT.